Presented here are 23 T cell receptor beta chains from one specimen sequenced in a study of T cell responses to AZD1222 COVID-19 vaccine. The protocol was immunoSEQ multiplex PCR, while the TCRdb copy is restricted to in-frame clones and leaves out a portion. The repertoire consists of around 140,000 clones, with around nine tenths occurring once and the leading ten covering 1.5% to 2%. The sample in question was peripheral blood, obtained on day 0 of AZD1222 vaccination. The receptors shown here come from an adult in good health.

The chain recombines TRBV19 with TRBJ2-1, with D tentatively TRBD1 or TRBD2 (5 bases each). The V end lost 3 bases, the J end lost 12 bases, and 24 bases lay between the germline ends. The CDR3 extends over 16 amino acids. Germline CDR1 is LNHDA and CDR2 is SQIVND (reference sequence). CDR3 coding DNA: TGTGCCAGTAGTATGGGGTTAGGGGTCCGTCAGAGCGGGCAGTTCTTC. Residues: CASSMGLGVRQSGQFF. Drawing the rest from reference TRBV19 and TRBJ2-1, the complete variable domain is DGGITQSPKYLFRKEGQNVTLSCEQNLNHDAMYWYRQDPGQGLRLIYYSQIVNDFQKGDIAEGYSVSREKKESFPLTVTSAQKNPTAFYLCASSMGLGVRQSGQFFGPGTRLTVL.

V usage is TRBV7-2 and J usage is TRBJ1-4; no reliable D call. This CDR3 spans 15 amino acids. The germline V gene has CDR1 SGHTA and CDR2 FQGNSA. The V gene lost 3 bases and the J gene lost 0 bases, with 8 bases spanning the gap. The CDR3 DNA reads TGTGCCAGCAGCTTGGTGAGATCAACTAATGAAAAACTGTTTTTT. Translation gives CASSLVRSTNEKLFF.

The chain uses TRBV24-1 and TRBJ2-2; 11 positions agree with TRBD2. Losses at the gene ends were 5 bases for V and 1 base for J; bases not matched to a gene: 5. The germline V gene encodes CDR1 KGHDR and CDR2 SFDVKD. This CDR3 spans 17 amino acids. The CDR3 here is CATSGSLAGGNTGELFF. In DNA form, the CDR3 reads TGTGCCACCAGTGGAAGCCTAGCGGGAGGGAACACCGGGGAGCTGTTTTTT.

CDR3 in DNA: TGTGCCAGCAGCTTAGACGGCTCTGTGGAGCAGTACTTC. Protein sequence: CASSLDGSVEQYF. J is TRBJ2-7 and V is TRBV7-9, with D uncertain. This CDR3 spans 13 amino acids. V gave up 1 base and J gave up 7 bases, with 11 bases separating them. Germline CDR1 SEHNR, CDR2 FQNEAQ (reference sequence).

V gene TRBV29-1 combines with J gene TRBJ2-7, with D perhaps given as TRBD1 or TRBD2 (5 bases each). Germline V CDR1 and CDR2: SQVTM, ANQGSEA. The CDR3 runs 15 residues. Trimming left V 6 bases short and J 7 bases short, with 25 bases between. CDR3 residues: CSVRPGTPRYGEQYF. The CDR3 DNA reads TGCAGCGTGCGCCCTGGGACCCCCCGCTACGGGGAGCAGTACTTC.

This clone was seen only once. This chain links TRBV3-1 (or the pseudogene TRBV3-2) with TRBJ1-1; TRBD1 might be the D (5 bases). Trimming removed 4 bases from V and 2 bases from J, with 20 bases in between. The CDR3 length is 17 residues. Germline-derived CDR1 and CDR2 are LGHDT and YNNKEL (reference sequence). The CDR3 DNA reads TGTGCCAGCAGCCTAACGCCGGGACCCACTTTAAACACTGAAGCTTTCTTT. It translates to CASSLTPGPTLNTEAFF.

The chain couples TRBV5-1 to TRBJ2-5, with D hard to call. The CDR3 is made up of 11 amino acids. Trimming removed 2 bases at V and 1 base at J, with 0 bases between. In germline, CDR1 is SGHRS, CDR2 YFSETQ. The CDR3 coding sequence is TGCGCCAGCAGCTTCCAAGAGACCCAGTACTTC. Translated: CASSFQETQYF.

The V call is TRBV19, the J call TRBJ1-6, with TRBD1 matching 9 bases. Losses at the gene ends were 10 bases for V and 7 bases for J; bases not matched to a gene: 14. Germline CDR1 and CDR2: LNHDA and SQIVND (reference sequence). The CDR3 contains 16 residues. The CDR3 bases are TGTGCCAATAGCCCCCCTGGGACAGGGCAGAATTCACCCCTCCACTTT. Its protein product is CANSPPGTGQNSPLHF.

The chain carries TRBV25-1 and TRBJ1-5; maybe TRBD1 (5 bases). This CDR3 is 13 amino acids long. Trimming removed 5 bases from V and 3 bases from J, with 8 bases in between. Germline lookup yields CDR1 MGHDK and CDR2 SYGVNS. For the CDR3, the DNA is TGTGCCAGCAGTTGGGGCCTCAATCAGCCCCAGCATTTT. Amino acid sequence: CASSWGLNQPQHF.

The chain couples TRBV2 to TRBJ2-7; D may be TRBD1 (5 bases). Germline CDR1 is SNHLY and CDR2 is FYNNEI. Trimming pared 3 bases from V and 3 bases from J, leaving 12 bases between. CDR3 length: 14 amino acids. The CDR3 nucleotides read TGTGCCAGCAGTGATCCCCCAGGGTTCTACGAGCAGTACTTC. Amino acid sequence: CASSDPPGFYEQYF.

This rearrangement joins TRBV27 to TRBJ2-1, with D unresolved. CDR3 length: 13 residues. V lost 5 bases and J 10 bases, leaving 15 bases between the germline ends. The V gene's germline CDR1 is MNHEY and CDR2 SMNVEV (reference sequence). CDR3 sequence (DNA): TGTGCCAGCAGTCCGAGTATCGGGTTAGAGCAGTTCTTC. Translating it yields CASSPSIGLEQFF.

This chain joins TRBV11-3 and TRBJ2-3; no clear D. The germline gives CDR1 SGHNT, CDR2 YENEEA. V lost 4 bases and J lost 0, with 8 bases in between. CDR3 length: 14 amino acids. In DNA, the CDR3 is TGTGCCAGCAGCTCTCACCATAGCACAGATACGCAGTATTTT. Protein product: CASSSHHSTDTQYF.

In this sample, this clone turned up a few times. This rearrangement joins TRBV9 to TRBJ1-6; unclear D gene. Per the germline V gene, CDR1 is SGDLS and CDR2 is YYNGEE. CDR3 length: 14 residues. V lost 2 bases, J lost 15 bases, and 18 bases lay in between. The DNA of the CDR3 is TGTGCCAGCAGCGTCCGTCCGGACTTTAACGTCCTCCACTTT. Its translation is CASSVRPDFNVLHF.

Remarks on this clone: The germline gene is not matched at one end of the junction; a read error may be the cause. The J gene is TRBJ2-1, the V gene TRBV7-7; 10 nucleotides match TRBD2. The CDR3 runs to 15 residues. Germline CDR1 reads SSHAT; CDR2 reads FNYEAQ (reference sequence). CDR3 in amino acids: CASSFGLAAYNEQFF. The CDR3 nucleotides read TGTGCTAGCAGCTTCGGACTAGCGGCTTACAATGAGCAGTTCTTC.

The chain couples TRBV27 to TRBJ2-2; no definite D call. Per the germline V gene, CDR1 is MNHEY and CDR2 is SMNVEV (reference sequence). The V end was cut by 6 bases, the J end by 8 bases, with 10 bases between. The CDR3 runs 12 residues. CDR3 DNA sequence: TGTGCCAGCAGGCCACCCAGGGGGGAGCTGTTTTTT. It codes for CASRPPRGELFF.

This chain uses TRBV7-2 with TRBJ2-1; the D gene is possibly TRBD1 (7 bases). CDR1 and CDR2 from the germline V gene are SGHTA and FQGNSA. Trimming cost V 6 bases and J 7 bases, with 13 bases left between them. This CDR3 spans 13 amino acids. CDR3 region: CASRKQGRNEQFF. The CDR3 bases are TGTGCCAGCAGAAAACAGGGGAGGAATGAGCAGTTCTTC.

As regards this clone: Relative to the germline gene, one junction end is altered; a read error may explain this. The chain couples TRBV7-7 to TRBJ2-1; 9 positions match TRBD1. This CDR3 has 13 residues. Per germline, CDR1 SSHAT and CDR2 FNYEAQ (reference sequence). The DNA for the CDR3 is TGTGCTAGCAGCATGACAGGGGGGGATGAGCAGTTCTTC. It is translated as CASSMTGGDEQFF.

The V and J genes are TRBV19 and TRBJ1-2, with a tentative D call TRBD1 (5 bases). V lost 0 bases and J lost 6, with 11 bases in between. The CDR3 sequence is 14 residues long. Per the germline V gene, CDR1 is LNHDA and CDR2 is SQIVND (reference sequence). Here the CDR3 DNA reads TGTGCCAGTAGTATAGACCTACAGGAGCATGGCTACACCTTC. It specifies CASSIDLQEHGYTF.

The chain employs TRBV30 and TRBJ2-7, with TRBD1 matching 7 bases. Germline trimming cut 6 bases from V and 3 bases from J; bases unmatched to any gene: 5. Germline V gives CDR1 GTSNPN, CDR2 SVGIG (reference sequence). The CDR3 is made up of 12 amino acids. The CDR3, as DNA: TGTGCCTGTACGACAGGGCGCTACGAGCAGTACTTC. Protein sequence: CACTTGRYEQYF.

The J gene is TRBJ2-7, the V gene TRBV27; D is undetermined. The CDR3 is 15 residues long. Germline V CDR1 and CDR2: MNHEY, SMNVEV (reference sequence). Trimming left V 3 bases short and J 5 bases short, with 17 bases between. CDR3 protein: CASSLSFEAWDEQYF. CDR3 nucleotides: TGTGCCAGCAGTTTGTCGTTCGAGGCGTGGGACGAGCAGTACTTC.

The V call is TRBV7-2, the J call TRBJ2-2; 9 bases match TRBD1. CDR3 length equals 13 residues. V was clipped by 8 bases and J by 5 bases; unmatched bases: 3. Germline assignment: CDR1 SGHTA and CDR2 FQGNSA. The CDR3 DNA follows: TGTGCCAGCGGGACAGGGTCAACCGGGGAGCTGTTTTTT. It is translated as CASGTGSTGELFF.

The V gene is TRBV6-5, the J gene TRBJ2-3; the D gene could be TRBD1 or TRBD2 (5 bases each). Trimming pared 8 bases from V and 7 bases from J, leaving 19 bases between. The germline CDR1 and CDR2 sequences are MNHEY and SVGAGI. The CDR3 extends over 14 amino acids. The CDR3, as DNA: TGTGCCAGCGCAGGGACCGTCACGAGCTATACGCAGTATTTT. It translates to CASAGTVTSYTQYF.

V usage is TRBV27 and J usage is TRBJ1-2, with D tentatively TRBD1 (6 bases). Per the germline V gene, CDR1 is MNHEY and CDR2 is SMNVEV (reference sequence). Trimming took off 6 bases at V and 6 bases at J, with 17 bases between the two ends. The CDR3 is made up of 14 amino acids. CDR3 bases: TGTGCCAGCAGATCCTCGTGGGGGGCGCATGGCTACACCTTC. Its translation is CASRSSWGAHGYTF.